The present T cell receptor (beta chain) was sequenced within a study of T cell responses to AZD1222 COVID-19 vaccine. Study in general: Investigators merged groups given second doses at roughly 4 or roughly 12 weeks. The study, taken as a whole, reports: The number of AZD1222 recipients seropositive at baseline was only 5 to 7. There were repertoire samples only from the period after the peak T cell response. Mapped onto spike, vaccine-associated CD4 TCRs spanned it and were dominant at 160-218 and 743-854.

Remarks on this clone: The antigen is undetermined.

Using immunoSEQ multiplex PCR, the repertoire was profiled, and TCRdb retains in-frame clones only, with some absent. The table lists 180,000 or so clones, 80% to 90% of them singletons. Germline lookup yields CDR1 MNHEY and CDR2 SVGAGI. The CDR3 is 14 amino acids. The V end was cut by 6 bases, the J end by 5 bases, with 16 bases between. The gene calls are TRBV6-5 and TRBJ1-1; D is perhaps TRBD1 (5 bases). This clonotype originated in an adult in good health. This specimen consisted of peripheral blood, obtained on day 0 of AZD1222 vaccination. CDR3 coding DNA: TGTGCCAGCAGCTCCGTGGGGCGGTGGACTGAAGCTTTCTTT. Its protein is CASSSVGRWTEAFF.